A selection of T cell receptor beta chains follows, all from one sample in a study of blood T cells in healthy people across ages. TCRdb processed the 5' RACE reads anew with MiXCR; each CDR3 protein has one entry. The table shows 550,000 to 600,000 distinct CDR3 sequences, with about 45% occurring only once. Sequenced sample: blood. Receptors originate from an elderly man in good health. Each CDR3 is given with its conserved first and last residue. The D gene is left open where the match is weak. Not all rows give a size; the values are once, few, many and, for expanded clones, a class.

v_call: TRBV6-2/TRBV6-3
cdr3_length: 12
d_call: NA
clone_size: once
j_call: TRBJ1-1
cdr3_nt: TGTACCAGCAGTTACGGGATCACTGAAGCTTTCTTT
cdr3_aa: CTSSYGITEAFF

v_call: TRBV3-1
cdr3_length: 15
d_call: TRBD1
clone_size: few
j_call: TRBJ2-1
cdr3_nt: TGTGCCAGCAGCCGCGGACAGGGCTCCTACAATGAGCAGTTCTTC
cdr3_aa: CASSRGQGSYNEQFF

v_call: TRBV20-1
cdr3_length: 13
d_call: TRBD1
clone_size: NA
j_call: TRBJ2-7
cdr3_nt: TGCAGTGCTCCTTACAGGGGTCGGGACGAGCAGTACTTC
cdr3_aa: CSAPYRGRDEQYF

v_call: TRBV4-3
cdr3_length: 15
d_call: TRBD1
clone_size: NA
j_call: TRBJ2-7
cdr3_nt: TGCGCCAGCAGCCAAGATGTGGGACAGGGTCACGAGCAGTACTTC
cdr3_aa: CASSQDVGQGHEQYF

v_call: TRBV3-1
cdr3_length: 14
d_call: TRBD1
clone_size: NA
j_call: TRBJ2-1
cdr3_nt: TGTGCCAGCAGAGGGACAGTGGCCTACAATGAGCAGTTCTTC
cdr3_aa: CASRGTVAYNEQFF

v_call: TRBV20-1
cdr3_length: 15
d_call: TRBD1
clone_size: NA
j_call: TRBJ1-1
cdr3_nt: TGCAGTGCTAGTGATACCGGGACAGCGAACACTGAAGCTTTCTTT
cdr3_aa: CSASDTGTANTEAFF

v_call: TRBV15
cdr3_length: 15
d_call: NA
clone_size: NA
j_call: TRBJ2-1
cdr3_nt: TGTGCCACCAGCAGAGATCTTGGTAGCGGCAATGAGCAGTTCTTC
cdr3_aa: CATSRDLGSGNEQFF

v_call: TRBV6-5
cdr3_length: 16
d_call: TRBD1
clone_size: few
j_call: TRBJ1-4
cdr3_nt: TGTGCCAGCAGTTACTCCCACACAGGGGATGGTGAAAAACTGTTTTTT
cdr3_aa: CASSYSHTGDGEKLFF

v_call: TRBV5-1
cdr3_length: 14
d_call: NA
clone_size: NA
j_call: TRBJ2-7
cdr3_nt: TGCGCCAGCACTAACCCGGGCGGAACCTACGAGCAGTACTTC
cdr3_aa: CASTNPGGTYEQYF

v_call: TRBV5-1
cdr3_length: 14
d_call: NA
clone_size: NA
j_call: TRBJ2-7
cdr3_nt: TGCGCCAGCAGCTTACCCGAGCGGATTTACGAGCAGTACTTC
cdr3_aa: CASSLPERIYEQYF

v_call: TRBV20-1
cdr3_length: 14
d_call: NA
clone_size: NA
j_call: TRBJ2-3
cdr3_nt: TGCAGTGCTAGACAAAGTGGGGGGATAGATACGCAGTATTTT
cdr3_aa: CSARQSGGIDTQYF

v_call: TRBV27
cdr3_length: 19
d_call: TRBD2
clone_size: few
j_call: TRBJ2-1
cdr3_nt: TGTGCCAGCAGTTTAGACGGTGGAGGCGGGAGGGCTATAGGCAATGAGCAGTTCTTC
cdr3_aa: CASSLDGGGGRAIGNEQFF

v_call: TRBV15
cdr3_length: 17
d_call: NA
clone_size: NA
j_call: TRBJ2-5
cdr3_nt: TGTGCCACCAGCAGAGATCGTCCCCCACTCGGCCAAGAGACCCAGTACTTC
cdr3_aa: CATSRDRPPLGQETQYF

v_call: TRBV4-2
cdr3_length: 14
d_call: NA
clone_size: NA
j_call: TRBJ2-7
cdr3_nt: TGTGCCAGCAGCCAAGGGCATCAAACCTACGAGCAGTACTTC
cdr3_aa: CASSQGHQTYEQYF

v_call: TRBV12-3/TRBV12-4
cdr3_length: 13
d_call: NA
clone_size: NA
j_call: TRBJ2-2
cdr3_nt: TGTGCCAGCACGGGGGTGGCCACCGGGGAGCTGTTTTTT
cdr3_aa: CASTGVATGELFF

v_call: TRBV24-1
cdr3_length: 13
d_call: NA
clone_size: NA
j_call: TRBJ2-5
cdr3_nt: TGTGCCACCAGTGATCAGGGTTCGGAGACCCAGTACTTC
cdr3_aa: CATSDQGSETQYF

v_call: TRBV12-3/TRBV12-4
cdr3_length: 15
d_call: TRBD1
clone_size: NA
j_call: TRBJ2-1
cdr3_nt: TGTGCCAGCAGTTTTCGGACAGGGGGCAGGGATGAGCAGTTCTTC
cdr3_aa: CASSFRTGGRDEQFF

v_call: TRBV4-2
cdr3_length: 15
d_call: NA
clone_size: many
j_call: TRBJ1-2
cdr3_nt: TGTGCCAGCAGCCTTACGGAGACTGAGAACTATGGCTACACCTTC
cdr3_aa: CASSLTETENYGYTF

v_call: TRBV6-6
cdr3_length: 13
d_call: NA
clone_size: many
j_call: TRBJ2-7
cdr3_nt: TGTGCCACCTGCCTTGGGCCTTCCTACGAGCAGTACTTC
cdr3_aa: CATCLGPSYEQYF

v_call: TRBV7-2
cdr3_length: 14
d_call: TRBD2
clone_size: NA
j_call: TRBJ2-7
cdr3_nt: TGTGCCAGCAGCTTGCTAGCGGCTACCTACGAGCAGTACTTC
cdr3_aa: CASSLLAATYEQYF

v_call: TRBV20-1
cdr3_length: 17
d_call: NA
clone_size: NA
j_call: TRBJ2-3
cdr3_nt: TGCAGTGCTAGAGATTTCGAGACGGGCCCTAGCACAGATACGCAGTATTTT
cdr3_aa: CSARDFETGPSTDTQYF

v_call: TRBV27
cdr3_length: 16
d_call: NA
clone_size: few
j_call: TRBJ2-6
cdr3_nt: TGTGCCAGCAGCCCGGTCGGGTTATCTGGGGCCAACGTCCTGACTTTC
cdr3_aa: CASSPVGLSGANVLTF

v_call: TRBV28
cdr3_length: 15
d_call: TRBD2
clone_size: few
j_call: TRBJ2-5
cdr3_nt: TGTGCCAGCAGTGCGAGCGGGAGTGGGTACAATGAGCAGTACTTC
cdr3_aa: CASSASGSGYNEQYF

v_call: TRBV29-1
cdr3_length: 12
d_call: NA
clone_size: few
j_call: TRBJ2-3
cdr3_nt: TGCAGCGTTGACGGGGAAGCAGATACGCAGTATTTT
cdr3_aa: CSVDGEADTQYF

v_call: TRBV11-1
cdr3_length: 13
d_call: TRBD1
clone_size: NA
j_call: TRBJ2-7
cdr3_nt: TGTGCCAGCAGACTACAGGGGGCGAACGAGCAGTACTTC
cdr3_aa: CASRLQGANEQYF

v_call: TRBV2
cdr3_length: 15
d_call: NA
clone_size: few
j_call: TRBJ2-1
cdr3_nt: TGTGCCACCACGGACCGGGACTCCAGACCCAATGAGCAGTTCTTC
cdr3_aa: CATTDRDSRPNEQFF

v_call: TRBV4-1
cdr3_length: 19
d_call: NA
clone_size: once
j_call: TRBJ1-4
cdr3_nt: TGCGCCAGCAGCCAACCTCCTCGGCGTGGGGGCCCAGGGATGCAAAAACTGTTTTTT
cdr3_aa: CASSQPPRRGGPGMQKLFF

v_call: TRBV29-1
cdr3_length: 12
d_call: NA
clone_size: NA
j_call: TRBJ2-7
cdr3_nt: TGCAGCGTTGAAGAAGGCAGGGTCGAGCAGTACTTC
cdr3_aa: CSVEEGRVEQYF

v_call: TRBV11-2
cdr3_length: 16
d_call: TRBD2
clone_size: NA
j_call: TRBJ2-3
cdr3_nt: TGTGCCAGCAGCTTCGGACTAGCGGGGAACACAGATACGCAGTATTTT
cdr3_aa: CASSFGLAGNTDTQYF

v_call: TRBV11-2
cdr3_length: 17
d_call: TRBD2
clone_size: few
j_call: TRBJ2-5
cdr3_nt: TGTGCCAGCAGCTCAGACACGTGGGCTAGCGGGGGAGAGACCCAGTACTTC
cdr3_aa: CASSSDTWASGGETQYF

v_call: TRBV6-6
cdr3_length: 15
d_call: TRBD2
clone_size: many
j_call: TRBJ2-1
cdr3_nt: TGTGCCAGCAGTGGCCTGGGCGGGAGGGGTAATGAGCAGTTCTTC
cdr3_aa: CASSGLGGRGNEQFF

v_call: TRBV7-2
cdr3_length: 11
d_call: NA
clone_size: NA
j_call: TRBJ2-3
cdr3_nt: TGTGCCAGCAGCTTAGTTAGTACGCAGTATTTT
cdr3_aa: CASSLVSTQYF

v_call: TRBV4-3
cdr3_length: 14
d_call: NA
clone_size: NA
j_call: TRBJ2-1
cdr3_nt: TGCGCCAGCAGCCAATCAGGGCCTCTCGGCGGGGAGTTCTTC
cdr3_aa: CASSQSGPLGGEFF

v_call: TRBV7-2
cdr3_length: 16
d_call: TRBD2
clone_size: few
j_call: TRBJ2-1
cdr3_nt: TGTGCCAGCAGCTTTGCGGGAGGGCCGGGAAACAATGAGCAGTTCTTC
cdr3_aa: CASSFAGGPGNNEQFF

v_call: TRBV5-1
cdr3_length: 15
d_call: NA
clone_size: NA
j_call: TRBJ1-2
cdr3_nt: TGCGCCAGCAGCCATCCAGGGACAACTAACTATGGCTACACCTTC
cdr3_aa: CASSHPGTTNYGYTF

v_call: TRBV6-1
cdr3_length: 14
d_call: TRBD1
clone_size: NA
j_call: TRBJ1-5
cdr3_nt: TGTGCCAGCAGTGAAGGGACAGGGTATCAGCCCCAGCATTTT
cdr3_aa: CASSEGTGYQPQHF

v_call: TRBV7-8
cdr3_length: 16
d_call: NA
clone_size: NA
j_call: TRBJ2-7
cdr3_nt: TGTGCCAGCAGCTTAGTACTCGACGGGCCTCCCTACGAGCAGTACTTC
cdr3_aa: CASSLVLDGPPYEQYF

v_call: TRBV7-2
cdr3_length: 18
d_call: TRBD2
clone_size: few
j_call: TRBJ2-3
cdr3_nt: TGTGCCAGCAGCTTATATCCTCCTAGCGGGGGGATCACAGATACGCAGTATTTT
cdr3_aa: CASSLYPPSGGITDTQYF

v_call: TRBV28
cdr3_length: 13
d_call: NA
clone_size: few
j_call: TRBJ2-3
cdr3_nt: TGTGCCAGCAGTAAGGGGTCCACAGATACGCAGTATTTT
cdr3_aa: CASSKGSTDTQYF

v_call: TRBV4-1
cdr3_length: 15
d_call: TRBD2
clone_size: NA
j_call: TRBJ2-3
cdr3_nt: TGCGCCAGCGCTAGTGGCGGGGGGAGCACAGATACGCAGTATTTT
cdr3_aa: CASASGGGSTDTQYF

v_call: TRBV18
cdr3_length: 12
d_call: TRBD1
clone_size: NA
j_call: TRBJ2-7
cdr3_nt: TGTGCCAGCTCATCACAGGGGGCAAGGCAGTACTTC
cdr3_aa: CASSSQGARQYF

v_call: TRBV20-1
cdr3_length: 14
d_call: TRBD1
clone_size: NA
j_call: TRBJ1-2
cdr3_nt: TGCAGTGCGAGAGACAGGGGGGGAGACTATGGCTACACCTTC
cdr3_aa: CSARDRGGDYGYTF

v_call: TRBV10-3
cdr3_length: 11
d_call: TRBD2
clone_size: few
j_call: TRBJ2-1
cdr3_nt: TGTGCCATCAGTGACGGGGGGGAGCAGTTCTTC
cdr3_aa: CAISDGGEQFF

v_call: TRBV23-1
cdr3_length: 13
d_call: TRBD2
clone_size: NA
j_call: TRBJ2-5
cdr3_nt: TGCGCTGAGGACAGTAGCGGGACAGAGACCCAGTACTTC
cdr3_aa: CAEDSSGTETQYF

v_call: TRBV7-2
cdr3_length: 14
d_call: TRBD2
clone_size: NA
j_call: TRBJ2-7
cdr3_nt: TGTGCCAGCAGCTTACCGGGACTAGACTACGAGCAGTACTTC
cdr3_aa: CASSLPGLDYEQYF

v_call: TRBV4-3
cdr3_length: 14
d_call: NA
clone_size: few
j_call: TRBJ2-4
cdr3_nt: TGCGCCAGCAGCCAAGATATTGGGTGGGACATTCAGTACTTC
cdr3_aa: CASSQDIGWDIQYF

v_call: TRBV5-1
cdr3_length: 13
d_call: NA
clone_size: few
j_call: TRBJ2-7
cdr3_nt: TGCGCCAGCAGCTTCCCAGGGCAATACGAGCAGTACTTC
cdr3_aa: CASSFPGQYEQYF

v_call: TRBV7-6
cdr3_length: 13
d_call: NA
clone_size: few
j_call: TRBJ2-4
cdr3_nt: TGTGCCAGCAGCTCGGCGCAGGGCGGTGAGCAGTACTTC
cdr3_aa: CASSSAQGGEQYF

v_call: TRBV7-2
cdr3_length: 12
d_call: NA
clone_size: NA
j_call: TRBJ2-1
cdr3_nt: TGTGCCAGCAGCCCATACTACAATGAGCAGTTCTTC
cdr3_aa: CASSPYYNEQFF

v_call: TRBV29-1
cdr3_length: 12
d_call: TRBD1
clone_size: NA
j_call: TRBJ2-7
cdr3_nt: TGCAGCGTGAGGACAGGGGTGGGCGAGCAGTACTTC
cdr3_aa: CSVRTGVGEQYF

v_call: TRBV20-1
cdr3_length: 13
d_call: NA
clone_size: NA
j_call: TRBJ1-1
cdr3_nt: TGCAATGCACCTCCGAGGGGTCGAACTGAAGCTTTCTTT
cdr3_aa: CNAPPRGRTEAFF

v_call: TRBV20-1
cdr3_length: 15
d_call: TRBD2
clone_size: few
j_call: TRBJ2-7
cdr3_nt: TGCAGTGCTAGTGACCCGGCGGGAGGCCCCTACGAGCAGTACTTC
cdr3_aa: CSASDPAGGPYEQYF

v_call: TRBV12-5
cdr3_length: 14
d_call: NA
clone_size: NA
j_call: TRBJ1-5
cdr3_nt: TGTGCTAGTGGTATTGACGGACGCAATCAGCCCCAGCATTTT
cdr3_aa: CASGIDGRNQPQHF

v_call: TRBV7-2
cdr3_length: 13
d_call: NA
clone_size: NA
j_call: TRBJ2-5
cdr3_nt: TGTGCCAGCAGCTTCCCAGCGCAAGAGACCCAGTACTTC
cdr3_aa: CASSFPAQETQYF

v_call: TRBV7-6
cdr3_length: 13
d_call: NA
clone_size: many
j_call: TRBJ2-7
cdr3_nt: TGTGCCAGCAGCCCGGGCCAGACTCACGAGCAGTACTTC
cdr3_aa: CASSPGQTHEQYF

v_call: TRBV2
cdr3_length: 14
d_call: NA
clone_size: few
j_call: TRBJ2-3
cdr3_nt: TGTGCCAGCAGTGAGGACAGAAGCACAGATACGCAGTATTTT
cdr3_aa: CASSEDRSTDTQYF

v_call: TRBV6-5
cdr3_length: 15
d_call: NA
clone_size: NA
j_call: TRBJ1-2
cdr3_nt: TGTGCCAGCAGTTACTCGTGCAGGGGTGAAGGGGGCTACACCTTC
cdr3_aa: CASSYSCRGEGGYTF

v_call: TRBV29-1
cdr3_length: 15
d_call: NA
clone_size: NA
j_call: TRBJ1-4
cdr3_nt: TGCAGCGTTATTCGGCAACAGGGAACTAATGAAAAACTGTTTTTT
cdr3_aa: CSVIRQQGTNEKLFF